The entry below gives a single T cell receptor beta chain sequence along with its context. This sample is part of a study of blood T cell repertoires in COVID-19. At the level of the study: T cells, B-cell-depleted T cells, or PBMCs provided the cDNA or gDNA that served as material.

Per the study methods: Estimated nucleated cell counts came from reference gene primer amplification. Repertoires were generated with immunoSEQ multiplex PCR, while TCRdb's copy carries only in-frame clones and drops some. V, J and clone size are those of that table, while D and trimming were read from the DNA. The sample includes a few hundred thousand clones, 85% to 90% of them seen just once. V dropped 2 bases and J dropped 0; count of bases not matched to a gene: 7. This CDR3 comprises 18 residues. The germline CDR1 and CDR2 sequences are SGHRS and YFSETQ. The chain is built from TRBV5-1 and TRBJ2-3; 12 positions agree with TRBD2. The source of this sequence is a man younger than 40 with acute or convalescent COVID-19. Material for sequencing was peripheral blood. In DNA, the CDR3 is TGCGCCAGCAGCTTCGGACTAGCGGGGACATCTAGCACAGATACGCAGTATTTT. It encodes CASSFGLAGTSSTDTQYF.